This TCR beta chain emerged from a study of T cells after yellow fever vaccination (dated 2019 in TCRdb). Study-level background: The SMART-Seq v4 Ultra Low Input RNA kit was used to prepare libraries from fractions with low cell numbers. To track T-cell clones before and after primary and booster YFV17D yellow fever vaccination, bulk TCR alpha and beta repertoires were sequenced longitudinally. Blood samples were taken at several timepoints before and after primary and secondary immunization, and bulk PBMC replicates and cell subsets were isolated. Two healthy male donors, one aged 18 to 29 and one aged 30 to 40 years, made up the cohort.

Instrument used: Illumina NovaSeq 6000. TCR cDNA was made using 5'RACE template switching, a step that added a universal primer site and unique molecular identifiers. Priming of cDNA synthesis was performed from both the TCR alpha and TCR beta constant segments. Library amplification used two PCR steps, and the second PCR step added sample barcodes and sequencing adapters. Libraries were sequenced on Illumina HiSeq 2500 (2x100 bp) or NovaSeq (2x150 bp). Concerning the study's data processing: MIGEC was used to demultiplex reads and collapse the reads into UMI consensus sequences, and MiXCR was used for V(D)J alignment. Clonotypes responding to the vaccine were identified with edgeR on replicate PBMC samples, with the criteria of FDR below 0.01 and a log2 fold change above 5 up to day 15. Each bulk clonotype was labeled CD4 or CD8 based on which sequenced repertoire, CD4 or CD8, contained the clonotype at higher abundance. The public reads were reprocessed in TCRdb via fastp at Q25 and MiXCR, keeping in-frame beta chains. For every CDR3 protein sequence, its rows merge into one entry that carries the most common genes and DNA. V and J calls and clone size were set by TCRdb, not the authors. Across this sample there are 150,000 to 200,000 distinct CDR3 sequences, with approximately 11% seen only once. Jointly, the top ten make up 35% to 45% of the sample.

The meaning of the sample's treatment or condition label: live attenuated yellow fever vaccine strain. A standard Ficoll-Paque protocol was used to isolate PBMCs from peripheral blood. Dynabeads CD4 and CD8 positive selection kits were used to isolate the CD4 and CD8 T-cell fractions. TriZol was used to extract RNA from bulk PBMCs, CD4 and CD8 fractions, and dextramer-positive and dextramer-negative fractions. In its sample, this clonotype was seen a few times. What this receptor recognizes is not known. Base qualities are not recorded, but no much larger clone differs from it by a single base. The germline V gene sets CDR1 to SGHRS and CDR2 to YFSETQ. The CDR3, from cysteine to phenylalanine, totals 18 residues. Solely the CDR3 DNA is kept, with 54 bases framed from the first base. The germline V and J ends show losses of 0 bases and 2 bases respectively, and no gene match explains 10 bases of the junction.

Beyond this particular receptor, the publication reports: Computational filtering was required because FACS-sorted repertoires could contain abundant contaminating clonotypes from the bulk population. Only a couple of donors were included in the study, so the extent to which the findings can be generalized is limited. Compared with the primary T-cell response, the secondary T-cell response was weaker but faster, peaking on day 5 rather than day 15. After the booster, most of the clones that had expanded following primary vaccination were detected again (almost 98% of CD4 and 85% to 90% of CD8), which suggests that memory was broadly maintained. A small fraction of clonotypes appeared in both the CD4 and CD8 compartments, likely as a result of convergent recombination.

The sequence joins TRBV5-1 to TRBJ2-5, with 10 central nucleotides matching TRBD2. The clonotype comes from a man younger than 35 who received the YFV17D yellow fever vaccine. The sequenced sample was CD8+ T cells sorted from PBMCs, obtained 15 days after the yellow fever booster vaccination. The CDR3 loop reads CASSLVRASGGVQETQYF. The sequenced DNA is TGCGCCAGCAGCTTGGTGAGGGCTAGCGGGGGAGTACAAGAGACCCAGTACTTC.